These T cell receptor beta chains were read from a single sample in a study of blood T cell repertoires in COVID-19. Libraries were prepared by immunoSEQ multiplex PCR; TCRdb keeps only in-frame clonotypes and omits some of them. The data contain some 200,000 clones, 85% to 95% of them singletons. The source material was peripheral blood. Receptors originate from a man aged 30-40 years with COVID-19, enrolled during active disease. CDR3s include the opening cysteine and the closing phenylalanine or tryptophan. D genes are given only for firm matches. The listing skips clone size in some rows; elsewhere it reads once, few, many or a size class.

>.|.|TRBV5-6|TRBJ1-1|13
TGTGCCAGCAGCTTATCAACGAGCACTGAAGCTTTCTTT
CASSLSTSTEAFF
>once|.|TRBV6-2/TRBV6-3|TRBJ1-5|16
TGTGCCAGCAGCTCCTCGGGATTTTATAGCAATCAGCCCCAGCATTTT
CASSSSGFYSNQPQHF
>.|TRBD2|TRBV4-1|TRBJ2-7|13
TGCGCCAGCAGCCCGGGAGGGGGAGACGAGCAGTACTTC
CASSPGGGDEQYF
>.|.|TRBV28|TRBJ2-5|15
TGTGCCAGCAGGGAACTCGGGTCCCAGAGAGAGACCCAGTACTTC
CASRELGSQRETQYF
>.|.|TRBV2|TRBJ2-4|13
TGTGCCAGCCAGACAGAAGCCAAAAACATTCAGTACTTC
CASQTEAKNIQYF
>.|TRBD1|TRBV30|TRBJ1-3|11
TGTGCCGGGACAGTTGGAAACACCATATATTTT
CAGTVGNTIYF
>once|.|TRBV28|TRBJ1-1|13
TGTGCCAGCAGTCCCCCCGGGGGAACTGAAGCTTTCTTT
CASSPPGGTEAFF
>.|.|TRBV20-1|TRBJ1-5|12
TGCAGTGCTAGTCAGGGGAAGAGGTCCCAGCATTTT
CSASQGKRSQHF
>.|TRBD2|TRBV7-9|TRBJ2-5|15
TGTGCCAGCAGGACCGGGACTAGCCTCACAGAGACCCAGTACTTC
CASRTGTSLTETQYF
>.|.|TRBV29-1|TRBJ1-5|14
TGCAGCGTTGGGGACACTAAGAGCAATCAGCCCCAGCATTTT
CSVGDTKSNQPQHF
>.|.|TRBV5-1|TRBJ1-4|15
TGCGCCAGCAGCTTGCGACCGCTCGGGGGTGAAAAACTGTTTTTT
CASSLRPLGGEKLFF
>.|.|TRBV29-1|TRBJ1-1|16
TGCAGCGTCCCCCCCGCGGGGCTACAGGAATACACTGAAGCTTTCTTT
CSVPPAGLQEYTEAFF
>.|.|TRBV4-1|TRBJ2-1|15
TGCGCCAGCAGCCAATCGGGCCCAGGGTTGAATGAGCAGTTCTTC
CASSQSGPGLNEQFF
>.|.|TRBV7-2|TRBJ1-2|14
TGTGCCAGCAGCTTTTCCGGGAACGGGTATGGCTACACCTTC
CASSFSGNGYGYTF
>.|.|TRBV2|TRBJ2-7|15
TGTGCCAGCAGTGAAGTTGCTAGCCCAACCTACGAGCAGTACTTC
CASSEVASPTYEQYF
>.|.|TRBV19|TRBJ1-5|14
TGTGCCAGTATGGAGACAGATGTTAAATGGCCCCAGCATTTT
CASMETDVKWPQHF
>once|.|TRBV27|TRBJ2-3|14
TGTGCCAGCAGTCTCACAGACCCGACAGATACGCAGTATTTT
CASSLTDPTDTQYF
>.|.|TRBV10-3|TRBJ1-2|13
TGTGCCATCAGTACGGCCGGGGACTATGGCTACACCTTC
CAISTAGDYGYTF
>.|TRBD1|TRBV18|TRBJ2-5|15
TGTGCCAGCTCACACCGGGACAGGGGGCGAGAGACCCAGTACTTC
CASSHRDRGRETQYF
>.|.|TRBV5-1|TRBJ1-4|15
TGCGCCAGCAGCTTGGCCGGGCAGGGCGGTGAAAAACTGTTTTTT
CASSLAGQGGEKLFF
>.|.|TRBV27|TRBJ1-6|16
TGTGCCACCAGGCCCCGTAGGGGGGGTCATAATTCACCCCTCCACTTT
CATRPRRGGHNSPLHF
>.|.|TRBV6-5|TRBJ2-5|16
TGTGCCAGCAGTTACGCGGTGGGTTTGGGCCAAGAGACCCAGTACTTC
CASSYAVGLGQETQYF
>.|.|TRBV24-1|TRBJ1-2|14
TGTGCCACCAGTGACGGGGGTCGTAGTCGAGGCTACACCTTC
CATSDGGRSRGYTF
>.|TRBD1|TRBV5-1|TRBJ2-5|16
TGCGCCAGCAGCTCGGGGACAGGACCCCTTCAAGAGACCCAGTACTTC
CASSSGTGPLQETQYF
>.|.|TRBV6-5|TRBJ1-4|13
TGTGCCAGCAGGAGAGGGCTTAATGAAAAACTGTTTTTT
CASRRGLNEKLFF
>.|.|TRBV6-5|TRBJ1-2|13
TGTGCCACCCGGGACACCCTAAACTATGGCTACACCTTC
CATRDTLNYGYTF